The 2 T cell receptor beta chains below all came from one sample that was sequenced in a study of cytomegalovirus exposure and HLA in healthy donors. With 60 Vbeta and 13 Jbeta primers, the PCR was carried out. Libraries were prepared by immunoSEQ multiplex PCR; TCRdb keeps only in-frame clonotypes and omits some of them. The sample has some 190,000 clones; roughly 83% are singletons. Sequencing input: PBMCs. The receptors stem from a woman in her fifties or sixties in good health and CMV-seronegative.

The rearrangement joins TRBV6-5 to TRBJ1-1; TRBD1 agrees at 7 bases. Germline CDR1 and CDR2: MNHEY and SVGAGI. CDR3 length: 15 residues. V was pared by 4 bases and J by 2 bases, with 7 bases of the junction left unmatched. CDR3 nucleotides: TGTGCCAGCAGTTCTGGACAGGTACTCAACACTGAAGCTTTCTTT. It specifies CASSSGQVLNTEAFF.

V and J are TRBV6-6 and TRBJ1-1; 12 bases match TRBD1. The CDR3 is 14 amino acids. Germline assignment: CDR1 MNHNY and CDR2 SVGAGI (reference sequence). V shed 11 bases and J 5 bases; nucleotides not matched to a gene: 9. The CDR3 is CAGGTGGRSTEAFF. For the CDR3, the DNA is TGTGCCGGGGGGACAGGGGGCAGGAGTACTGAAGCTTTCTTT.